Sequencing of this T cell receptor (beta chain) was carried out in a study of cytomegalovirus exposure and HLA in healthy donors. This clone was seen only once. Germline CDR1 LGHNA, CDR2 YSLEER. Trimming took 4 bases from V and 5 from J, leaving 18 bases between them. This CDR3 comprises 16 residues. The primer mix had 60 Vbeta and 13 Jbeta primers. The assay was immunoSEQ multiplex PCR, and TCRdb's table has in-frame clones only and misses some. The sample has about 120,000 clones; 75% to 90% are singletons. The chain carries TRBV4-3 and TRBJ1-5; weak D call: TRBD1 (6 bases). Sequences were obtained from PBMCs. The TCR was taken from a female donor in good health and CMV-seropositive. CDR3 amino acids: CASSRTIQGSDQPQHF. DNA for the CDR3: TGCGCCAGCAGCCGCACGATACAGGGCAGCGATCAGCCCCAGCATTTT.